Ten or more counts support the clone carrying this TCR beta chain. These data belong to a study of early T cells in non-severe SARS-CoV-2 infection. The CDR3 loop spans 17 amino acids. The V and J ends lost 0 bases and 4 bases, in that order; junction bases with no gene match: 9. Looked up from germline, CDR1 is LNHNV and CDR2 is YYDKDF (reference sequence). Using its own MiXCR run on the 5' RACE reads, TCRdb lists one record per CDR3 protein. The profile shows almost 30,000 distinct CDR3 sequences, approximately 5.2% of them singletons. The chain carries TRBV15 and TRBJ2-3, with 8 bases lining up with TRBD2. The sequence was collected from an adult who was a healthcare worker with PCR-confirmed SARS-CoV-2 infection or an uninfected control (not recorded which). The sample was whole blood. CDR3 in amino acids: CATSREAGARRADTQYF. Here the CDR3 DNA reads TGTGCCACCAGCAGAGAAGCGGGGGCCCGGCGCGCAGATACGCAGTATTTT.